This TCR beta chain was sequenced for a study of cytomegalovirus exposure and HLA in healthy donors. Study overall: Most genotyped donors, 65% to 85% of around 370, had Caucasian-associated genetic ancestry. Study-level findings and limits: Data from an earlier analysis indicated that most TCR beta V segments were productive either about 87% or about 30% of the time. TCR beta sequences reportedly predicted most subjects' HLA-A and HLA-B alleles accurately.

Comment on this clone: The antigen is unknown.

Donors counted as nominally healthy when sampled, yet unrecorded immune exposures were likely. V shed 2 bases and J shed 6 bases, with 5 bases lying between them. The CDR3 extends over 11 amino acids. Germline V lookup: CDR1 SEHNR, CDR2 FQNEAQ (reference sequence). The PCR employed 60 Vbeta primers together with 13 Jbeta primers. The data were produced by immunoSEQ multiplex PCR, yet TCRdb's version contains in-frame clones alone and is incomplete. The table records approximately 190,000 clones, roughly 84% of them present only once. Sequenced material: PBMCs. The source of this sequence is a woman in her 50s in good health and CMV-seropositive. J is TRBJ2-7 and V is TRBV7-9; D uncertain. CDR3 region: CASSLSREQYF. CDR3 nucleotides: TGTGCCAGCAGCTTATCCCGCGAGCAGTACTTC.